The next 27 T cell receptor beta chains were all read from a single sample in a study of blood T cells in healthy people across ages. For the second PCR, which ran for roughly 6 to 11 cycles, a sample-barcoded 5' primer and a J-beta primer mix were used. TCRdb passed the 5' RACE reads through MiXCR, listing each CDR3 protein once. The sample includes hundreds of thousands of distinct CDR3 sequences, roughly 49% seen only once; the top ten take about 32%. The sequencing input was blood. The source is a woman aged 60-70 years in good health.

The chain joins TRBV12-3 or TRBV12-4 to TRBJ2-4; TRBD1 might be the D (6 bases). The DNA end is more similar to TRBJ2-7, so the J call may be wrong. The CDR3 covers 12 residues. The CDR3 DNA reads TGTGCCAGCAGTCTCGGACAGCTCGAGCAGTACTTC. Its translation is CASSLGQLEQYF.

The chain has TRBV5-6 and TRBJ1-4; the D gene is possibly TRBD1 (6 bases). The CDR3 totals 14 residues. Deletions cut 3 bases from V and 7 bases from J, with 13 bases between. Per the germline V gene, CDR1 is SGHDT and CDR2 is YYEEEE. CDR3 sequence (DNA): TGTGCCAGCAGCTCCGAGGGGGAAACTGAAAAACTGTTTTTT. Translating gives CASSSEGETEKLFF. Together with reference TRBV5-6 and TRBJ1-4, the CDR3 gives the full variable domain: DAGVTQSPTHLIKTRGQQVTLRCSPKSGHDTVSWYQQALGQGPQFIFQYYEEEERQRGNFPDRFSGHQFPNYSSELNVNALLLGDSALYLCASSSEGETEKLFFGSGTQLSVL.

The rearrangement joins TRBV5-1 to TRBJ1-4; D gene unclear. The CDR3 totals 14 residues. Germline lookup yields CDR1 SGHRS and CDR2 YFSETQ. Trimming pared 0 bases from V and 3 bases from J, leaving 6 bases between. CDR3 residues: CASSLEGPNEKLFF. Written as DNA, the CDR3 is TGCGCCAGCAGCTTGGAGGGTCCTAATGAAAAACTGTTTTTT.

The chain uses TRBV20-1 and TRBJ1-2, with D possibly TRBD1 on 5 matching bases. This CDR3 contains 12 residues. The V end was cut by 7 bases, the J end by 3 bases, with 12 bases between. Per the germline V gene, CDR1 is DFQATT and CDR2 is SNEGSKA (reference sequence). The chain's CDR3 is CSVRRGDYGYTF. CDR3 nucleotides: TGCAGTGTTCGGCGGGGGGACTATGGCTACACCTTC.

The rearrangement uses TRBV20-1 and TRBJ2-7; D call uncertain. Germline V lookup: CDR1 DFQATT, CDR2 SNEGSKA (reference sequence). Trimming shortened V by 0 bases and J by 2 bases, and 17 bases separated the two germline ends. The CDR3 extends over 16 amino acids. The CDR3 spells CSARDSERHLAYEQYF. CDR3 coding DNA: TGCAGTGCTAGAGATTCGGAGAGACACCTAGCCTACGAGCAGTACTTC.

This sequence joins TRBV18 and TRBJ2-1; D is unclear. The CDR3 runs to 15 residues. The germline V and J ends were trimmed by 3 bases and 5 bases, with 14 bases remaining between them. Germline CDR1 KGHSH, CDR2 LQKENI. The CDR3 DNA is TGTGCCAGCTCACCTGTGCTTAGGGTACACAATGAGCAGTTCTTC. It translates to CASSPVLRVHNEQFF.

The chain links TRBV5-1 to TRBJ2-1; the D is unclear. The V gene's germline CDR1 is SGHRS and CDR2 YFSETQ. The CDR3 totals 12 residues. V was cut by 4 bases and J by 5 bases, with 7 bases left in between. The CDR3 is CASSPQHNEQFF. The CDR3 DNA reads TGCGCCAGCAGCCCCCAACACAATGAGCAGTTCTTC.

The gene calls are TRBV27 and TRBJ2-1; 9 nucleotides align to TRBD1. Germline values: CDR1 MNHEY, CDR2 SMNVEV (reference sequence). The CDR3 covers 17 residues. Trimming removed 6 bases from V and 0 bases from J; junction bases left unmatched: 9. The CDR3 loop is CASRRTGDDGSYNEQFF. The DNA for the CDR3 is TGTGCCAGCAGACGGACAGGGGACGATGGCTCCTACAATGAGCAGTTCTTC.

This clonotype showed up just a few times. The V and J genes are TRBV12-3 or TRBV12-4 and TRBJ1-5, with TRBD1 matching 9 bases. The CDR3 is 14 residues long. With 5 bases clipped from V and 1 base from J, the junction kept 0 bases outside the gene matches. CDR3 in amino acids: CASSGTGSNQPQHF. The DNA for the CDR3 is TGTGCCAGCAGTGGGACAGGGAGCAATCAGCCCCAGCATTTT.

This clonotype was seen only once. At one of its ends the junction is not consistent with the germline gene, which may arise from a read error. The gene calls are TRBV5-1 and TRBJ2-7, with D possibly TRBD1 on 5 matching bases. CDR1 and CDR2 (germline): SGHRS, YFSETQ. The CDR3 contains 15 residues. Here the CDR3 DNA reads TGCACCAGCAGCTTGGGTGACAGATTCTCCTACGAGCAGTACTTC. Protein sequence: CTSSLGDRFSYEQYF.

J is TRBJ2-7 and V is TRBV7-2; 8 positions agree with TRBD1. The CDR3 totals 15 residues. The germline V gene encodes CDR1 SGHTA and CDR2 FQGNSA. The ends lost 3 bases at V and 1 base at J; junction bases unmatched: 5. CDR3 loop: CASSFGQGGSYEQYF. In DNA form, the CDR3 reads TGTGCCAGCAGCTTCGGACAGGGTGGATCCTACGAGCAGTACTTC.

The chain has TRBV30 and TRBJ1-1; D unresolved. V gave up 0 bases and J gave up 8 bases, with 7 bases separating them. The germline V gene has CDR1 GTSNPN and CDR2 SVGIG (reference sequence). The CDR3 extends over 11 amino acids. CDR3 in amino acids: CAWSVVGEAFF. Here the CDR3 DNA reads TGTGCCTGGAGTGTGGTAGGGGAAGCTTTCTTT.

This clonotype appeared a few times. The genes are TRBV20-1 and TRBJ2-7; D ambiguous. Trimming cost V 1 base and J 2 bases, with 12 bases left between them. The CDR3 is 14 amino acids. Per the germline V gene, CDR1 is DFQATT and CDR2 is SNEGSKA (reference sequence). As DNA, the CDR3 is TGCAGTGCTAGAGGCCGTAAATCAGCCTACGAGCAGTACTTC. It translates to CSARGRKSAYEQYF.

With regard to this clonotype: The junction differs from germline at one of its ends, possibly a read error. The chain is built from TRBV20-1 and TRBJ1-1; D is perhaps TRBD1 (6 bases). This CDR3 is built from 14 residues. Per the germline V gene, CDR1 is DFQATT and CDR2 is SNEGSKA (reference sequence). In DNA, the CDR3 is TGCAGTACTAGGTGGCCACAGGGTAAGGTTGAAGCTTTCTTT. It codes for CSTRWPQGKVEAFF.

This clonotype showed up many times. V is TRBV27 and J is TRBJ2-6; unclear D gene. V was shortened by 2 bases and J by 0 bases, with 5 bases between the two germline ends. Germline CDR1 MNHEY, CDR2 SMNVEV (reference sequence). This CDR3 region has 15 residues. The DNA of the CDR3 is TGTGCCAGCAGTTTAGGGCTCTCTGGGGCCAACGTCCTGACTTTC. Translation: CASSLGLSGANVLTF.

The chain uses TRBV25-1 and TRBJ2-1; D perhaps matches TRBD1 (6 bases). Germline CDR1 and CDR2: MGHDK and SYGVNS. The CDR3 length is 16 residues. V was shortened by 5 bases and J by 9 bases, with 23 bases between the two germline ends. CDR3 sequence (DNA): TGTGCCAGCAGTCCCTTCCGGGCAGGGGCCTTAGGTGAGCAGTTCTTC. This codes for CASSPFRAGALGEQFF.

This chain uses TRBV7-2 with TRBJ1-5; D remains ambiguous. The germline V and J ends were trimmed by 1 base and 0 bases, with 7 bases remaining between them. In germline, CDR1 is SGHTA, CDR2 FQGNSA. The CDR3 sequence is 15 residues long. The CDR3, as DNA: TGTGCCAGCAGCTTAGGGGAACATAGCAATCAGCCCCAGCATTTT. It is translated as CASSLGEHSNQPQHF.

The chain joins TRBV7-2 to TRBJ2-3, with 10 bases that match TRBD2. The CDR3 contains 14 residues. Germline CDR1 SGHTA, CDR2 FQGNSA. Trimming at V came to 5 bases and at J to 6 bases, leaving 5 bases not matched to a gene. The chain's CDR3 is CASSPRTSGDTQYF. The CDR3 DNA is TGTGCCAGCAGCCCAAGGACTAGCGGCGATACGCAGTATTTT. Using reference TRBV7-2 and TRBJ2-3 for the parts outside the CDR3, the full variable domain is GAGVSQSPSNKVTEKGKDVELRCDPISGHTALYWYRQSLGQGLEFLIYFQGNSAPDKSGLPSDRFSAERTGGSVSTLTIQRTQQEDSAVYLCASSPRTSGDTQYFGPGTRLTVL.

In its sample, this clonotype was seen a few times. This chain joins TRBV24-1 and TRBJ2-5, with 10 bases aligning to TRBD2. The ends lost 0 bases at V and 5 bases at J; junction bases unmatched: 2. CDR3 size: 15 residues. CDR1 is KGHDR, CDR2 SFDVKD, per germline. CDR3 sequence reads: CATSDLPSGSETQYF. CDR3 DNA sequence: TGTGCCACCAGTGATTTGCCTAGCGGGAGTGAGACCCAGTACTTC.

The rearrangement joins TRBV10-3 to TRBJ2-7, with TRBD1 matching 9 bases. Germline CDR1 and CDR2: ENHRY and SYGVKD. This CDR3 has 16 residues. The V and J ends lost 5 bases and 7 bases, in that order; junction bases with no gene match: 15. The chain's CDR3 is CAISSKTGGHYDEQYF. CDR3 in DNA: TGTGCCATCAGTTCAAAGACAGGGGGACATTACGATGAGCAGTACTTC.

The chain's CDR3 is CASSLGTSGTRNEQYF. In nucleotides, the CDR3 is TGTGCCAGCAGTTTGGGTACTAGCGGGACTAGGAATGAGCAGTACTTC. V is TRBV12-3 or TRBV12-4 and J is TRBJ2-7, with 10 bases lining up with TRBD2. With 3 bases clipped from V and 7 bases from J, the junction kept 12 bases outside the gene matches. The CDR3 covers 16 residues.

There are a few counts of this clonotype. CDR3 loop: CASSYSKQGTNTGELFF. Here the CDR3 DNA reads TGTGCCAGCAGTTACTCGAAGCAGGGGACGAACACCGGGGAGCTGTTTTTT. The chain carries TRBV6-2 or TRBV6-3 and TRBJ2-2, with a weak D call TRBD1 (6 bases). The V end was cut by 0 bases, the J end by 0 bases, with 11 bases between. The CDR3 consists of 17 residues. CDR1 MNHEY and CDR2 SVGEGT come from the germline V gene.

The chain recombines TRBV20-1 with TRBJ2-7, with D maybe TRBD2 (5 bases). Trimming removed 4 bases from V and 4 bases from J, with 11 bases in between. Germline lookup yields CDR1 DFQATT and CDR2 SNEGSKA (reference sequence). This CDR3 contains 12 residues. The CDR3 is CSAMEVGYEQYF. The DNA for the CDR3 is TGCAGTGCTATGGAGGTGGGATACGAGCAGTACTTC.

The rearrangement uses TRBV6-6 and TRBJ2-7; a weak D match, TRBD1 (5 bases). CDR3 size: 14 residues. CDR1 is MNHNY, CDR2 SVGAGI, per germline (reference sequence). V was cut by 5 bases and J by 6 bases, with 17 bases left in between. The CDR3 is CASSPGQRRGEQYF. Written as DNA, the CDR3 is TGTGCCAGCAGTCCCGGGCAGAGAAGGGGCGAGCAGTACTTC.

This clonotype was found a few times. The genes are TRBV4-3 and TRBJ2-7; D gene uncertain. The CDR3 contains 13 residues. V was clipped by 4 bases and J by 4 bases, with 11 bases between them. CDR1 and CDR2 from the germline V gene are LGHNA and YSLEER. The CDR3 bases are TGCGCCAGCAGCCGCGATACTAATTACGAGCAGTACTTC. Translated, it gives CASSRDTNYEQYF.

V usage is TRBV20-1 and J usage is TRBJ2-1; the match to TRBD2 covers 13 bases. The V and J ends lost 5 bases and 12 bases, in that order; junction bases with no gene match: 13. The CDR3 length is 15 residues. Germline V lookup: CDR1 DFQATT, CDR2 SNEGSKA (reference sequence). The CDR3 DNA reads TGCAGTGCTCGACTGACTAGCGGGGGGTCCCAGGCGCAGTTCTTC. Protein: CSARLTSGGSQAQFF.

In nucleotides, the CDR3 is TGTGCCAGCAGCGTAGAGGGGCTAGCGGGGGGACCGTACCAAGAGACCCAGTACTTC. Protein sequence: CASSVEGLAGGPYQETQYF. This chain joins TRBV9 and TRBJ2-5; TRBD2 agrees at 11 bases. The CDR3 runs to 19 residues. Germline V gene data show CDR1 as SGDLS and CDR2 as YYNGEE. V dropped 0 bases and J dropped 0; count of bases not matched to a gene: 10.